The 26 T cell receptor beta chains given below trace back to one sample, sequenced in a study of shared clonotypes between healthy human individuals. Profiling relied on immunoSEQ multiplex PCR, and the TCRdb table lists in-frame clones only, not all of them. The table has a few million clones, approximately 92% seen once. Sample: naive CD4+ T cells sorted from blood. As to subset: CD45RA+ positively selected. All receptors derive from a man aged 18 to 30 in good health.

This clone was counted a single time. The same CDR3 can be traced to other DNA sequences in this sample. The CDR3 sequence is CASSLAGGDYEQYF. The CDR3 DNA sequence: TGCGCCAGCAGCTTGGCCGGGGGGGACTACGAGCAGTACTTC. The V call is TRBV5-1, the J call TRBJ2-7; 8 nucleotides agree with TRBD2. Trimming removed 0 bases from V and 3 bases from J; junction bases left unmatched: 2. From germline, CDR1 is SGHRS and CDR2 YFSETQ. The CDR3 is 14 residues long.

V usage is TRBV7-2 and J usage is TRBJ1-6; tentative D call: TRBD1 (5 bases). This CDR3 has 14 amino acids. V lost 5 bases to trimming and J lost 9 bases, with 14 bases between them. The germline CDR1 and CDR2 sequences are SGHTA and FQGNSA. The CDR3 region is CASSPAGFSSPLHF. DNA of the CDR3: TGTGCCAGCAGCCCAGCAGGGTTCAGTTCACCCCTCCACTTT.

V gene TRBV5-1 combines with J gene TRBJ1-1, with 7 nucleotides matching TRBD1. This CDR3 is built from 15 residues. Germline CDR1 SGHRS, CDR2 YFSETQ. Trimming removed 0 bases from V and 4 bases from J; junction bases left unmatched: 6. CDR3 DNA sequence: TGCGCCAGCAGCTTGGCCATGACAGGGACCACTGAAGCTTTCTTT. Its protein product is CASSLAMTGTTEAFF.

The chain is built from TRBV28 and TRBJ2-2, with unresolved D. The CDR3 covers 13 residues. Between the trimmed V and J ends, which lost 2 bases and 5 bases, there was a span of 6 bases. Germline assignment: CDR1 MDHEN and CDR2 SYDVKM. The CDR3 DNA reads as TGTGCCAGCAGTTTAATAGGAACCGGGGAGCTGTTTTTT. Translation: CASSLIGTGELFF.

In nucleotides, the CDR3 is TGTGCCAGCAGGCCCGCAGGCGGGGATAATTCACCCCTCCACTTT. It codes for CASRPAGGDNSPLHF. This chain connects TRBV6-5 to TRBJ1-6; D unresolved. V dropped 6 bases and J dropped 5 bases, with 14 bases sitting between them. Germline values: CDR1 MNHEY, CDR2 SVGAGI. The CDR3 is 15 residues long.

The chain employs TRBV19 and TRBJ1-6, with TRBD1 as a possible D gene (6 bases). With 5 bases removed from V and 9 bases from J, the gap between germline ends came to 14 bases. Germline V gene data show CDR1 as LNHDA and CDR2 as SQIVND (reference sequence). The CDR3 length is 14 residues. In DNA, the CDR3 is TGTGCCAGTAGTCCCAGACAGGCACCTTCACCCCTCCACTTT. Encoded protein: CASSPRQAPSPLHF.

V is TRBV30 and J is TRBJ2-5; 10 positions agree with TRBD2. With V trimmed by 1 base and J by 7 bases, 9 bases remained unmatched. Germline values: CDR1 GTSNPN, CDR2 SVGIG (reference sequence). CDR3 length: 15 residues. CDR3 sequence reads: CAWSAETGTSATQYF. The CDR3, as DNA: TGTGCCTGGAGTGCGGAGACCGGGACTAGCGCGACCCAGTACTTC.

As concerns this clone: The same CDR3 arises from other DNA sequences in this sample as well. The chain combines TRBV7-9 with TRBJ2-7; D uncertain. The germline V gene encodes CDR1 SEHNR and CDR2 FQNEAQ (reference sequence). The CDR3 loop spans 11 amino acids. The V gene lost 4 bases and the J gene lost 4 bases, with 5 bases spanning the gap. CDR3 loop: CASSSEYEQYF. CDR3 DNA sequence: TGTGCCAGCAGCTCAGAATACGAGCAGTACTTC.

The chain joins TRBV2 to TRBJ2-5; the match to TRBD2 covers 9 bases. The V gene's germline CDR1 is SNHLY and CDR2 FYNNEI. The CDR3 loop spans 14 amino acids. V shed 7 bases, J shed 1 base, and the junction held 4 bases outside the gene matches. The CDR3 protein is CASTAGGPQETQYF. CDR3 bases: TGTGCCAGCACGGCGGGGGGGCCCCAAGAGACCCAGTACTTC.

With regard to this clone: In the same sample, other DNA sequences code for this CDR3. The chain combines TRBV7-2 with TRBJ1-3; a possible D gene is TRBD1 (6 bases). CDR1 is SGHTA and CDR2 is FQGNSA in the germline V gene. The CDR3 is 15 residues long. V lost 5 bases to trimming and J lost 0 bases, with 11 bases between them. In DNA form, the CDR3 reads TGTGCCAGCAGCCTCGGGGGGGCCTCTGGAAACACCATATATTTT. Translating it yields CASSLGGASGNTIYF.

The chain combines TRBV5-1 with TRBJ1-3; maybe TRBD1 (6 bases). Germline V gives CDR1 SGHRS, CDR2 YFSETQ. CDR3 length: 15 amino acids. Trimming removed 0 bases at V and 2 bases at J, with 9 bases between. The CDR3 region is CASSLDSGAGNTIYF. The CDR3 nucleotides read TGCGCCAGCAGCTTGGACTCAGGGGCTGGAAACACCATATATTTT.

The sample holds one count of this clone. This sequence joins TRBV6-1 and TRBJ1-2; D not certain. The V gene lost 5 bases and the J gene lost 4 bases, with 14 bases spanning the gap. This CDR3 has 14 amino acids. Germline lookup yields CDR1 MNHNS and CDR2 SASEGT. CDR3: CASSRDLGIYGYTF. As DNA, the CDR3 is TGTGCCAGCAGTAGAGACTTGGGGATCTATGGCTACACCTTC.

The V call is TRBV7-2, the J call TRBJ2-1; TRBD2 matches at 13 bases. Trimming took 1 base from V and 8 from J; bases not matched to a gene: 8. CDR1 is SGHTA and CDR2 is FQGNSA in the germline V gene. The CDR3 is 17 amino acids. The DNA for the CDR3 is TGTGCCAGCAGCTTAGGAAGGACTAGCGGGAGAGGTTATGAGCAGTTCTTC. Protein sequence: CASSLGRTSGRGYEQFF.

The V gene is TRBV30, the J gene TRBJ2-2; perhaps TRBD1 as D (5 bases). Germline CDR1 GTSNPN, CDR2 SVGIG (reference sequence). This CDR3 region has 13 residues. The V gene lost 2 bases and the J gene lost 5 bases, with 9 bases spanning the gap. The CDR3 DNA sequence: TGTGCCTGGAGTCACAGGAGTACCGGGGAGCTGTTTTTT. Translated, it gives CAWSHRSTGELFF.

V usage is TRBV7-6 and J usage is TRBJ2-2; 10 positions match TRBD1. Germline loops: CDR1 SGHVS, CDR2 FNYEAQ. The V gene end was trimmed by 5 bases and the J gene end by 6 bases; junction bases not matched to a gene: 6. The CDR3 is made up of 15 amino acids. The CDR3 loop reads CASSATGGGAGELFF. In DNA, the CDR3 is TGTGCCAGCAGCGCGACAGGGGGCGGTGCCGGGGAGCTGTTTTTT. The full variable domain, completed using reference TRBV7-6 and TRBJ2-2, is GAGVSQSPRYKVTKRGQDVALRCDPISGHVSLYWYRQALGQGPEFLTYFNYEAQQDKSGLPNDRFSAERPEGSISTLTIQRTEQRDSAMYRCASSATGGGAGELFFGEGSRLTVL.

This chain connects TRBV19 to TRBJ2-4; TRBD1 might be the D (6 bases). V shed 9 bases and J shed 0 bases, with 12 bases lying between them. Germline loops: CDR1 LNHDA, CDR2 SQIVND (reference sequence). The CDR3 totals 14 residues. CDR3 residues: CASRDRLAKNIQYF. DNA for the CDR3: TGTGCCAGCAGAGACAGGTTAGCCAAAAACATTCAGTACTTC.

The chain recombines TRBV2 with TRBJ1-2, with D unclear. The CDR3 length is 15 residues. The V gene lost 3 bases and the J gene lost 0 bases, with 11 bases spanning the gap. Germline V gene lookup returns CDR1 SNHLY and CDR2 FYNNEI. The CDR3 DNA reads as TGTGCCAGCAGTGAGGTTGAGGGAACTAACTATGGCTACACCTTC. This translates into CASSEVEGTNYGYTF.

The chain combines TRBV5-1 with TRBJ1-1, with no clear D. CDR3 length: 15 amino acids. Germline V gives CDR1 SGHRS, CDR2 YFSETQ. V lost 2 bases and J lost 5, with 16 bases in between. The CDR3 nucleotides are TGCGCCAGCAGCTTTGGAAGGGTGACGGAGACTGAAGCTTTCTTT. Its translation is CASSFGRVTETEAFF. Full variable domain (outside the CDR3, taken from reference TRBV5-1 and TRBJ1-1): KAGVTQTPRYLIKTRGQQVTLSCSPISGHRSVSWYQQTPGQGLQFLFEYFSETQRNKGNFPGRFSGRQFSNSRSEMNVSTLELGDSALYLCASSFGRVTETEAFFGQGTRLTVV.

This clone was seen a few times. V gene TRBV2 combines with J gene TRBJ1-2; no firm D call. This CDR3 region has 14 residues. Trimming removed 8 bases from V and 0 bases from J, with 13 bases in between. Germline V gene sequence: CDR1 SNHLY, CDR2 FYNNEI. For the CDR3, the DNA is TGTGCCAGCGCCTCCCAGCGGTCTAACTATGGCTACACCTTC. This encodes CASASQRSNYGYTF.

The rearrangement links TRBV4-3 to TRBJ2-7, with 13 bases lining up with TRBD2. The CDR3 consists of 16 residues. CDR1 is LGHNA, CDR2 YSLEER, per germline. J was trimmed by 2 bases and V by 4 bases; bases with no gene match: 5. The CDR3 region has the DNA TGCGCCAGCAGCCCCCAGGGACTAGCGGGACCCTACGAGCAGTACTTC. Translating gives CASSPQGLAGPYEQYF.

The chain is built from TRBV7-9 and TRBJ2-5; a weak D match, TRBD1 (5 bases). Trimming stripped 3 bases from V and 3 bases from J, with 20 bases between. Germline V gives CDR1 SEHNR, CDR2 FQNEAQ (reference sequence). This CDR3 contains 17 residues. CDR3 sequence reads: CASSFGARLIYEETQYF. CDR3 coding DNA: TGTGCCAGCAGCTTTGGGGCCCGCCTCATATATGAAGAGACCCAGTACTTC.

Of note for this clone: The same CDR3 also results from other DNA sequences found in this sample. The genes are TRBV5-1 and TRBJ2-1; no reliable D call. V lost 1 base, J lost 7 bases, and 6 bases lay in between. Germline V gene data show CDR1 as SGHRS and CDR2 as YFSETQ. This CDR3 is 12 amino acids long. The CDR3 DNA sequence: TGCGCCAGCAGCTTGCGGAATAATGAGCAGTTCTTC. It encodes CASSLRNNEQFF.

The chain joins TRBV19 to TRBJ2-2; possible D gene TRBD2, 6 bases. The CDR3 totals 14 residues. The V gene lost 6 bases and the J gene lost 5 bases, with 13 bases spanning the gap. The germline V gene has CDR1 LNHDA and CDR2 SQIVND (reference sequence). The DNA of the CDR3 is TGTGCCAGTAGCCGGGACTCCGAGACCGGGGAGCTGTTTTTT. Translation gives CASSRDSETGELFF.

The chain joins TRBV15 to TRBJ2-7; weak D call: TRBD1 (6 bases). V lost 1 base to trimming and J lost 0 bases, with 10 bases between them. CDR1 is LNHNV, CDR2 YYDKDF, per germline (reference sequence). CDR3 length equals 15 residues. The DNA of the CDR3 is TGTGCCACCAGCAGAGCAGGGGCCCTCTCCTACGAGCAGTACTTC. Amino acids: CATSRAGALSYEQYF. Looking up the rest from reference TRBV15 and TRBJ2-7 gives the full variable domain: DAMVIQNPRYQVTQFGKPVTLSCSQTLNHNVMYWYQQKSSQAPKLLFHYYDKDFNNEADTPDNFQSRRPNTSFCFLDIRSPGLGDTAMYLCATSRAGALSYEQYFGPGTRLTVT.

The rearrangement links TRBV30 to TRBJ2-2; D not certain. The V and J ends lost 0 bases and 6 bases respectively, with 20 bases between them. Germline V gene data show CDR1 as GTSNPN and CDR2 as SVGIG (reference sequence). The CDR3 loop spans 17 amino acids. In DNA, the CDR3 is TGTGCCTGGAGTGTACAACCCTCCGGAGCTTGGGCCGGGGAGCTGTTTTTT. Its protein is CAWSVQPSGAWAGELFF. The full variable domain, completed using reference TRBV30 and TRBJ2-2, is SQTIHQWPATLVQPVGSPLSLECTVEGTSNPNLYWYRQAAGRGLQLLFYSVGIGQISSEVPQNLSASRPQDRQFILSSKKLLLSDSGFYLCAWSVQPSGAWAGELFFGEGSRLTVL.

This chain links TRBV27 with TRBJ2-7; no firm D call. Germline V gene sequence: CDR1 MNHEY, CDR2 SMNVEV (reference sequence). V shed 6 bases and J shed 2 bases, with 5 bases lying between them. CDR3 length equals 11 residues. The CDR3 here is CASRSPYEQYF. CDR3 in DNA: TGTGCCAGCAGGTCACCCTACGAGCAGTACTTC.